Sequencing of this T cell receptor beta chain was carried out in a study of Graves' ophthalmopathy and Graves' hyperthyroidism. As for the study in general: The collection of peripheral blood took place at initial diagnosis, before any treatment.

CDR3 length equals 15 residues. V gave up 6 bases and J gave up 2 bases; unmatched junction bases: 9. Germline loops: CDR1 DFQATT, CDR2 SNEGSKA (reference sequence). Many counts were recorded for this clonotype. Antigen: not known. Amplifying from RNA transcripts, the study obtained TCR beta CDR3 regions. Amplification began with first-round RT-PCR using HTBI primers, then second-round multiplex PCR was performed. Each CDR3 protein gets one entry after TCRdb re-called the multiplex PCR reads with MiXCR. The sample has about 620,000 distinct CDR3 sequences, 20% to 25% seen once. Hyperthyroidism was classified as stable if no ophthalmopathy occurred within 18 months of follow-up. The authors enrolled newly diagnosed hyperthyroidism patients aged 18 to 65 with under 2 months' duration. Whole-study findings and limits: Separation of ophthalmopathy from stable hyperthyroidism was achieved by a 13-signature model, at 85% to 90% sensitivity and roughly 81% specificity.

This TCR came from a woman aged 18-29 years with stable Graves' hyperthyroidism. Some clones in this sample may be carry-over from other donors' samples. The V and J genes are TRBV20-1 and TRBJ1-5, with 8 bases aligning to TRBD1. Sequencing input: peripheral blood. CDR3 sequence: CSAGDQGAGNQPQHF. The CDR3 region has the DNA TGCAGTGCCGGAGATCAGGGGGCTGGCAATCAGCCCCAGCATTTT.